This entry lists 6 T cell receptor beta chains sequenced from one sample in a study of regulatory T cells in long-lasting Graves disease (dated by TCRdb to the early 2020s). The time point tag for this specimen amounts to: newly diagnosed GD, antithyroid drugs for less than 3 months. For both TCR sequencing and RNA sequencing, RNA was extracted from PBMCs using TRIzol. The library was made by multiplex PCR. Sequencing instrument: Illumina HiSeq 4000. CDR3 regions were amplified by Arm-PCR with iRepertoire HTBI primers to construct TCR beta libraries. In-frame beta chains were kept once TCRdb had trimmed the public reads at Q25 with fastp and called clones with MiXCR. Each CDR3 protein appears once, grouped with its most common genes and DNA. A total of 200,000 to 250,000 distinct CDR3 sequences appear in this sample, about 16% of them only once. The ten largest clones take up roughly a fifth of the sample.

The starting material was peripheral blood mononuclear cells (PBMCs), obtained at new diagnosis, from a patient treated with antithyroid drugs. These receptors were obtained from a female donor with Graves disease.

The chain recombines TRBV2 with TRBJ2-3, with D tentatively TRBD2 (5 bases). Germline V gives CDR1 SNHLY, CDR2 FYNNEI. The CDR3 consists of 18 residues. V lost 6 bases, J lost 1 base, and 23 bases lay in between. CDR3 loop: CASSSFAGLGPRTDTQYF. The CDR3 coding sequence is TGTGCCAGCAGCTCTTTTGCGGGCTTAGGTCCCCGCACAGATACGCAGTATTTT.

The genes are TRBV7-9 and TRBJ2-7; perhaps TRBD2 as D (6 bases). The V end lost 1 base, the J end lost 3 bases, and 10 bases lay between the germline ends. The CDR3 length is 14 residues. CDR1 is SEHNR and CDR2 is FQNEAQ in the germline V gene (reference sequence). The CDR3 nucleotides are TGTGCCAGCAGCTTAGGGGGAGGTTTCTACGAGCAGTACTTC. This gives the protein CASSLGGGFYEQYF.

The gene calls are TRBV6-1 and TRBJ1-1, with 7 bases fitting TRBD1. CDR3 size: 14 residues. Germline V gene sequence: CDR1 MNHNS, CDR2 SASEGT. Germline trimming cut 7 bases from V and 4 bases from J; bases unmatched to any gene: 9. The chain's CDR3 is CASTQDREVTEAFF. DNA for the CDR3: TGTGCCAGCACCCAAGACAGGGAGGTCACTGAAGCTTTCTTT.

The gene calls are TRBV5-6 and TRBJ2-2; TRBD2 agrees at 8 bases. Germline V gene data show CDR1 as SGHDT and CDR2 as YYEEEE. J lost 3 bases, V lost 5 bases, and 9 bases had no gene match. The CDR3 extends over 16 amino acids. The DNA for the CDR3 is TGTGCCAGCAGTGGGTCTAGAGCGGGGGACACCGGGGAGCTGTTTTTT. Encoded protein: CASSGSRAGDTGELFF.

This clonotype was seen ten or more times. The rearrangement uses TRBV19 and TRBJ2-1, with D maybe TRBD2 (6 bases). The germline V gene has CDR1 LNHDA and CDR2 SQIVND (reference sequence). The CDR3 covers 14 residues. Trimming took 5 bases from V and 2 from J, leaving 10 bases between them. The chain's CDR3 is CASSPGGPYNEQFF. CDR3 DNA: TGTGCCAGTAGTCCCGGAGGGCCCTACAATGAGCAGTTCTTC.

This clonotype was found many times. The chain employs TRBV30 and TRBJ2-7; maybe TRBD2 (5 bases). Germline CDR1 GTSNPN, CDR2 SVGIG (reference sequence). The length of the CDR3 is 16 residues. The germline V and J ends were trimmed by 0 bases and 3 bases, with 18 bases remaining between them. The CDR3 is CAWSVFPGERDYEQYF. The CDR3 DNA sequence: TGTGCCTGGAGTGTATTCCCTGGGGAACGGGACTACGAGCAGTACTTC.